This TCR beta chain was retrieved from a study of blood T cell repertoires in COVID-19. Across the whole study: The United States, Italy and Spain were the sources of the acute and convalescent COVID-19 samples.

As processed by the authors: From reference gene primer amplification, estimates of nucleated cell counts were derived. Data came from immunoSEQ multiplex PCR; TCRdb stores just in-frame clones and leaves some out. V, J and clone size are those of that table, while D and trimming were read from the DNA. The sample records 150,000 to 200,000 clones, under 90% being singletons. The Seattle site enrolled patients during active infection and followed them longitudinally. The sample consisted of peripheral blood. The clonotype originates from a woman in her 70s with COVID-19, enrolled during active disease.

CDR3 loop: CASSQEGSVQYF. The CDR3 bases are TGCGCCAGCAGCCAAGAGGGGAGTGTGCAGTATTTT. This chain connects TRBV4-1 to TRBJ2-3; D possibly corresponds to TRBD2 (5 bases). This CDR3 contains 12 residues. The V and J ends lost 0 bases and 11 bases respectively, with 9 bases between them. Per the germline V gene, CDR1 is MGHRA and CDR2 is YSYEKL.